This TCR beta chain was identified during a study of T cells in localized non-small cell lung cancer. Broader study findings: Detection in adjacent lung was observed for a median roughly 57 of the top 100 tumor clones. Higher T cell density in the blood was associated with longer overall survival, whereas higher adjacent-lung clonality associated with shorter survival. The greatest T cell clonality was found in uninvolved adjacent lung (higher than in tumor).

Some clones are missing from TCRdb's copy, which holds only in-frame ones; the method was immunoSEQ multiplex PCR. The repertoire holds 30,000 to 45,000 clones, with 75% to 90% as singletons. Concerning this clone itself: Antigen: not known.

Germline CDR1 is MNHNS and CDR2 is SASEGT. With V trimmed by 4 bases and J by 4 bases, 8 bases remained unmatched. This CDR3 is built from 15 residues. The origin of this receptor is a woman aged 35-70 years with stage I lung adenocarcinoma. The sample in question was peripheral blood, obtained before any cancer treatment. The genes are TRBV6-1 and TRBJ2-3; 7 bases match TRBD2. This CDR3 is CASSAVQGGADTQYF. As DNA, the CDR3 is TGTGCCAGCAGTGCAGTTCAGGGAGGGGCAGATACGCAGTATTTT.